A selection of T cell receptor beta chains follows, all from one sample in a study of radiation and T cells in renal cell carcinoma. Using immunoSEQ multiplex PCR, the repertoire was profiled, and TCRdb retains in-frame clones only, with some absent. The sample comprises roughly 100,000 clones, around 80% of which are singletons, and around 7.7% rests with the top ten. Specimen: blood, collected from a patient whose treatment included radiotherapy and nephrectomy. Every receptor here comes from a man between 60 and 70 years old with renal cell carcinoma. CDR3s include the opening cysteine and the closing phenylalanine or tryptophan. A D gene is named only where the DNA matches it firmly. Some rows have no size entry. The others give once, few or many, or a class for an expanded clone.

V,D,J,size,CDR3,DNA
TRBV29-1,TRBD2,TRBJ2-5,.,CTAGGQETQYF,TGCACCGCGGGAGGGCAAGAGACCCAGTACTTC
TRBV19,TRBD1,TRBJ1-2,.,CASGGGYYGYTF,TGTGCCAGTGGAGGGGGCTACTATGGCTACACCTTC
TRBV30,.,TRBJ2-7,.,CAWSKSGSYEQYF,TGTGCCTGGAGTAAGTCTGGCTCCTACGAGCAGTACTTC
TRBV30,TRBD2,TRBJ2-7,.,CAWSETSGLYEQYF,TGTGCCTGGAGTGAGACTAGCGGCCTCTACGAGCAGTACTTC
TRBV28,.,TRBJ2-3,.,CASSRDIHTQYF,TGTGCCAGCAGCCGGGACATCCATACGCAGTATTTT
TRBV5-6,.,TRBJ1-5,.,CASSTGFSNQPQHF,TGTGCCAGCAGCACAGGGTTTAGCAATCAGCCCCAGCATTTT
TRBV7-6,.,TRBJ2-5,.,CASSSRETQYF,TGTGCCAGCAGCTCAAGAGAGACCCAGTACTTC
TRBV11-3,.,TRBJ1-4,.,CASSLGGHEEKLFF,TGTGCCAGCAGCTTGGGGGGGCATGAGGAAAAACTGTTTTTT
TRBV29-1,.,TRBJ2-1,.,CSVALNEQFF,TGCAGCGTTGCCTTGAATGAGCAGTTCTTC
TRBV6-1,TRBD2,TRBJ2-1,.,CASSARKLAGAYNEQFF,TGTGCCAGCAGTGCCCGAAAACTAGCGGGAGCTTACAATGAGCAGTTCTTC
TRBV9,TRBD2,TRBJ2-1,.,CASGLAVNEQFF,TGTGCCAGCGGACTAGCGGTCAATGAGCAGTTCTTC
TRBV19,.,TRBJ2-7,.,CASKLEYGTYEQYF,TGTGCCAGCAAACTGGAGTATGGGACCTACGAGCAGTACTTC
TRBV7-6,.,TRBJ2-2,few,CASSLEMSPNTGELFF,TGTGCCAGCAGCTTGGAGATGAGTCCGAACACCGGGGAGCTGTTTTTT
TRBV6-5,TRBD2,TRBJ2-1,once,CASSDSLAGGNEQFF,TGTGCCAGCAGCGATTCTCTAGCGGGAGGGAATGAGCAGTTCTTC
TRBV7-6,.,TRBJ2-1,.,CASSPLGASGKNEQFF,TGTGCCAGCAGCCCCCTAGGTGCCAGTGGAAAGAATGAGCAGTTCTTC
TRBV29-1,.,TRBJ2-1,.,CSVAPGQFF,TGCAGCGTCGCGCCGGGGCAGTTCTTC
TRBV7-9,.,TRBJ2-3,few,CASSTRSFASTDTQYF,TGTGCCAGCAGCACACGGTCCTTCGCTAGCACAGATACGCAGTATTTT
TRBV7-9,.,TRBJ1-1,.,CASSLEGFGNHKLDTEAFF,TGTGCCAGCAGCTTAGAAGGGTTTGGAAATCACAAGCTGGACACTGAAGCTTTCTTT
TRBV2,TRBD1,TRBJ2-7,.,CAVGGQGLYEQYF,TGTGCCGTCGGCGGACAGGGATTATACGAGCAGTACTTC
TRBV7-6,.,TRBJ2-6,once,CASSLVPNSGANVLTF,TGTGCCAGCAGCTTAGTTCCGAACTCTGGGGCCAACGTCCTGACTTTC
TRBV29-1,TRBD2,TRBJ2-1,.,CSAGGRASYNEQFF,TGCAGCGCGGGCGGGAGGGCCTCATACAATGAGCAGTTCTTC
TRBV29-1,TRBD1,TRBJ2-1,.,CSVLPPGTGTYNEQFF,TGCAGCGTCCTTCCCCCCGGGACAGGGACTTACAATGAGCAGTTCTTC
TRBV5-8,.,TRBJ1-2,.,CASKGGGPPPFYGYTF,TGTGCCAGCAAGGGAGGGGGGCCCCCCCCGTTCTATGGCTACACCTTC
TRBV7-7,.,TRBJ2-5,.,CASSGSGSQETQYF,TGTGCCAGCAGCGGGAGTGGGTCTCAAGAGACCCAGTACTTC
TRBV11-3,TRBD2,TRBJ2-1,.,CASSLVAGLAGMDEQFF,TGTGCCAGCAGCTTAGTAGCCGGACTAGCGGGAATGGATGAGCAGTTCTTC
TRBV7-2,TRBD2,TRBJ2-5,.,CASRLGGGETQYF,TGTGCCAGCCGCCTCGGGGGGGGAGAGACCCAGTACTTC
TRBV5-5,.,TRBJ2-1,few,CASSSERVYNEQFF,TGTGCCAGCAGCTCCGAGCGGGTATACAATGAGCAGTTCTTC
TRBV15,TRBD1,TRBJ2-7,.,CATSRDRSSYEQYF,TGTGCCACCAGTCGGGACAGGAGCTCCTACGAGCAGTACTTC
TRBV2,.,TRBJ2-7,.,CASSATQYEQYF,TGTGCCAGCAGTGCCACACAATACGAGCAGTACTTC
TRBV28,.,TRBJ2-2,once,CASIGTTGELFF,TGTGCCAGCATAGGAACCACCGGGGAGCTGTTTTTT
TRBV7-9,TRBD2,TRBJ2-2,.,CASSLVGLAGERSTGELFF,TGTGCCAGCAGCTTAGTCGGGCTAGCGGGAGAGCGGAGCACCGGGGAGCTGTTTTTT
TRBV29-1,.,TRBJ2-2,few,CSVEDHGGKNTGELFF,TGCAGCGTTGAAGATCACGGCGGGAAGAACACCGGGGAGCTGTTTTTT
TRBV30,TRBD1,TRBJ2-3,.,CAWSTTGLTDTQYF,TGTGCCTGGAGTACGACAGGGCTTACAGATACGCAGTATTTT
TRBV2,.,TRBJ2-3,few,CASLELQANTDTQYF,TGTGCCAGCCTAGAGTTACAGGCTAACACAGATACGCAGTATTTT
TRBV28,.,TRBJ1-5,few,CASSYDSNQPQHF,TGTGCCAGCAGTTACGACAGTAATCAGCCCCAGCATTTT
TRBV28,TRBD2,TRBJ2-7,once,CASSFTLLAGEYEQYF,TGTGCCAGCTCGTTTACCTTACTAGCGGGAGAGTACGAGCAGTACTTC
TRBV13,.,TRBJ2-3,.,CASSLGAANTDTQYF,TGTGCCAGCAGCTTAGGGGCGGCCAACACAGATACGCAGTATTTT
TRBV7-8,.,TRBJ1-5,.,CASSPVPRGQPQHF,TGTGCCAGCAGCCCGGTACCCCGGGGGCAGCCCCAGCATTTT
TRBV15,.,TRBJ1-4,.,CATSSRGAPDEKLFF,TGTGCCACCAGCAGTCGAGGGGCCCCGGATGAAAAACTGTTTTTT
TRBV28,.,TRBJ2-5,.,CASSRRTGRAQYF,TGTGCCAGCAGTCGCCGGACAGGGAGGGCCCAGTACTTC